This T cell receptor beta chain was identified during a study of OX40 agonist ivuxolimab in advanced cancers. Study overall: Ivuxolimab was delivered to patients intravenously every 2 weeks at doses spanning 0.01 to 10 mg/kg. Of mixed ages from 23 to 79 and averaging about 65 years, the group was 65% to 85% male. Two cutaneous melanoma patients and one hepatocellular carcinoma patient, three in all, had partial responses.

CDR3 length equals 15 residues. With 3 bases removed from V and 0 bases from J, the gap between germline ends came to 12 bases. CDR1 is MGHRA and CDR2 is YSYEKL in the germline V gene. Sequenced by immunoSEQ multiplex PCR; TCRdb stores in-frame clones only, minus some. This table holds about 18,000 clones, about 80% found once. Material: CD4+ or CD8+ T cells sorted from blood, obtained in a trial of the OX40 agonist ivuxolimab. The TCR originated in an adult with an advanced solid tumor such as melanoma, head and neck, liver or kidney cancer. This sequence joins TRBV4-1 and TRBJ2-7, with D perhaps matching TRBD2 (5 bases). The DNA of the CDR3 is TGCGCCAGCAGCCATACGGGATACGCCTCCTACGAGCAGTACTTC. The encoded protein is CASSHTGYASYEQYF.